This T cell receptor (beta chain) came from a study of blood T cell repertoires in COVID-19. Looked up from germline, CDR1 is SEHNR and CDR2 is FQNEAQ (reference sequence). This CDR3 is built from 14 residues. The ends were cut back, 6 bases at V and 3 bases at J, with 12 bases in the middle. Method: immunoSEQ multiplex PCR; TCRdb's copy keeps in-frame clones and lacks some. This table has tens of thousands of clones, 80% to 90% appearing once. V gene TRBV7-9 combines with J gene TRBJ1-5; the D is unclear. The TCR sequence derives from a human donor in a cohort sampled during active COVID-19. The sample consisted of peripheral blood. In nucleotides, the CDR3 is TGTGCCAGCAGTTCCAACGGTGACAATCAGCCCCAGCATTTT. As protein: CASSSNGDNQPQHF.